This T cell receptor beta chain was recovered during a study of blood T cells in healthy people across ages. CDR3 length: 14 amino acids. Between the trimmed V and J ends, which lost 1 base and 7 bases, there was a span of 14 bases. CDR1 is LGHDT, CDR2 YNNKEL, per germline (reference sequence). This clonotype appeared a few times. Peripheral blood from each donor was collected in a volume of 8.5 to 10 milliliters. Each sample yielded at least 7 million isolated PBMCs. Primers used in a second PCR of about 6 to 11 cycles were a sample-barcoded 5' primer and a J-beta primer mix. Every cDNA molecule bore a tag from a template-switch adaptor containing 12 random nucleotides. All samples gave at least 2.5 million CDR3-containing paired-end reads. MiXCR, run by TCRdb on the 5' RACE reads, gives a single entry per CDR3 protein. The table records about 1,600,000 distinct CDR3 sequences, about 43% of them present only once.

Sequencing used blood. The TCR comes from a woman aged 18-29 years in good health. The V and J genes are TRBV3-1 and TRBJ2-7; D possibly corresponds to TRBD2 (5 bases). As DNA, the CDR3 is TGTGCCAGCAGCCAAGGCCTAGTAGGACTTGAGCAGTACTTC. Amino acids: CASSQGLVGLEQYF.